Shown below are 27 T cell receptor beta chains from a single sample sequenced in a study of cytomegalovirus exposure and HLA in healthy donors. The PCR employed 60 Vbeta primers together with 13 Jbeta primers. Generated by immunoSEQ multiplex PCR, the TCRdb table keeps only in-frame clones and is missing some. Of more than 100,000 clones in the sample, 70% to 90% were seen once. The sample was PBMCs. These receptors were obtained from a man aged 40-49 years in good health and CMV-seronegative.

V and J are TRBV5-1 and TRBJ2-3; 9 bases align to TRBD1. J lost 2 bases, V lost 2 bases, and 6 bases had no gene match. The CDR3 is 16 amino acids. Per germline, CDR1 SGHRS and CDR2 YFSETQ. CDR3 in amino acids: CASSFSQGADTDTQYF. The CDR3 DNA follows: TGCGCCAGCAGCTTTTCACAGGGGGCCGACACAGATACGCAGTATTTT.

CDR3 loop: CASSPPGQGEEKLFF. The DNA for the CDR3 is TGTGCCAGCTCACCCCCGGGACAGGGAGAGGAAAAACTGTTTTTT. This chain connects TRBV18 to TRBJ1-4; 9 positions agree with TRBD1. V lost 3 bases and J lost 8; bases outside the gene matches: 7. The germline CDR1 and CDR2 sequences are KGHSH and LQKENI. This CDR3 has 15 residues.

V is TRBV6-4 and J is TRBJ2-1; perhaps TRBD2 as D (5 bases). The germline CDR1 and CDR2 sequences are MRHNA and SNTAGT. V was shortened by 0 bases and J by 4 bases, with 10 bases between the two germline ends. CDR3 length equals 15 residues. The CDR3 DNA reads TGTGCCAGCAGTGACTCCGGGATGAGATACAATGAGCAGTTCTTC. It is translated as CASSDSGMRYNEQFF.

The chain joins TRBV7-2 to TRBJ1-6; 8 bases are a match to TRBD1. From germline, CDR1 is SGHTA and CDR2 FQGNSA. The CDR3 totals 15 residues. After removal of 7 bases from V and 4 bases from J, the junction contained 6 bases not matched to a gene. The CDR3 nucleotides read TGTGCCAGCAACCCAGGGGGCAGATATAATTCACCCCTCCACTTT. It translates to CASNPGGRYNSPLHF.

The rearrangement joins TRBV7-2 to TRBJ2-3, with 11 bases lining up with TRBD1. The CDR3 covers 15 residues. With V trimmed by 5 bases and J by 4 bases, 5 bases remained unmatched. Germline CDR1 and CDR2: SGHTA and FQGNSA. Here the CDR3 reads CASSGQGAWADTQYF. As DNA, the CDR3 is TGTGCCAGCAGCGGACAGGGGGCATGGGCAGATACGCAGTATTTT.

The chain has TRBV11-2 and TRBJ2-7; D might be TRBD2 (5 bases). In germline, CDR1 is SGHAT, CDR2 FQNNGV. V lost 5 bases, J lost 0 bases, and 14 bases lay in between. CDR3 length: 15 amino acids. CDR3 sequence reads: CASSPLTRRSYEQYF. Here the CDR3 DNA reads TGTGCCAGCAGCCCCCTTACTAGACGCTCCTACGAGCAGTACTTC.

CDR3 in amino acids: CASSGGTHYGYTF. DNA for the CDR3: TGTGCCAGCAGTGGCGGGACTCATTATGGCTACACCTTC. This rearrangement joins TRBV25-1 to TRBJ1-2; a possible D gene is TRBD1 (5 bases). The germline gives CDR1 MGHDK, CDR2 SYGVNS. The V end lost 4 bases, the J end lost 5 bases, and 11 bases lay between the germline ends. The CDR3 totals 13 residues.

The chain carries TRBV5-4 and TRBJ1-2; 7 positions agree with TRBD1. Germline trimming cut 3 bases from V and 0 bases from J; bases unmatched to any gene: 11. The CDR3 is 17 amino acids. Per the germline V gene, CDR1 is SGHNT and CDR2 is YYREEE (reference sequence). CDR3 loop: CASSSRQGPAPNYGYTF. CDR3 sequence (DNA): TGTGCCAGCAGCTCACGACAGGGACCTGCCCCTAACTATGGCTACACCTTC.

The J gene is TRBJ2-3, the V gene TRBV10-3; 13 bases fit TRBD2. The length of the CDR3 is 16 residues. Germline V gives CDR1 ENHRY, CDR2 SYGVKD. With V trimmed by 7 bases and J by 4 bases, 8 bases remained unmatched. The CDR3 loop reads CAITSSLAGGPDTQYF. CDR3 sequence (DNA): TGTGCCATCACGTCTTCACTAGCGGGGGGGCCAGATACGCAGTATTTT.

The DNA of the CDR3 is TGTGCCAGCAGCCTATACCTAGCGGGCACCGGGGAGCTGTTTTTT. Translated, it gives CASSLYLAGTGELFF. The chain employs TRBV7-9 and TRBJ2-2, with 8 nucleotides matching TRBD2. The germline V gene encodes CDR1 SEHNR and CDR2 FQNEAQ (reference sequence). The CDR3 has 15 amino acids. J was trimmed by 4 bases and V by 5 bases; bases with no gene match: 6.

The gene calls are TRBV11-2 and TRBJ2-3; tentatively, D is TRBD1 (6 bases). The CDR3 runs 17 residues. The V end lost 2 bases, the J end lost 3 bases, and 18 bases lay between the germline ends. The germline CDR1 and CDR2 sequences are SGHAT and FQNNGV. CDR3 in amino acids: CASSLISEDSLTDTQYF. The CDR3 coding sequence is TGTGCCAGCAGCTTAATTTCGGAGGACAGCCTAACAGATACGCAGTATTTT.

This clone turned up a few times. The chain carries TRBV4-1 and TRBJ2-1; 9 bases match TRBD2. From germline, CDR1 is MGHRA and CDR2 YSYEKL. This CDR3 has 17 residues. V trimming: 1 base; J trimming: 6 bases; junction bases outside the gene matches: 10. CDR3 region: CASSQVLVAGVPNEQFF. The CDR3 nucleotides are TGCGCCAGCAGCCAAGTACTTGTAGCGGGGGTCCCCAATGAGCAGTTCTTC.

The chain is built from TRBV29-1 and TRBJ2-2; 10 positions match TRBD1. The CDR3 length is 13 residues. Losses at the gene ends were 7 bases for V and 5 bases for J; bases not matched to a gene: 4. In germline, CDR1 is SQVTM, CDR2 ANQGSEA. The CDR3 DNA follows: TGCAGCGCCCGGGACAGGGGAACCGGGGAGCTGTTTTTT. This encodes CSARDRGTGELFF.

This chain joins TRBV18 and TRBJ1-1; TRBD1 matches 9 bases. The CDR3 is 13 residues long. The trim removed 6 bases at V and 11 bases at J, leaving 10 bases unmatched. CDR1 and CDR2 (germline): KGHSH, LQKENI. This CDR3 reads CASSSGTGKVAFF. CDR3 DNA sequence: TGTGCCAGCTCGAGTGGGACAGGGAAAGTGGCTTTCTTT.

The genes are TRBV2 and TRBJ2-5, with 8 bases that match TRBD2. The DNA end lines up better with TRBJ2-7; the J call may be wrong. The CDR3 is 15 amino acids. The germline CDR1 and CDR2 sequences are SNHLY and FYNNEI. The CDR3 sequence is CASTSPGKRGYEQYF. The CDR3, as DNA: TGTGCCAGCACCTCCCCTGGAAAGCGGGGGTACGAGCAGTACTTC.

The chain uses TRBV5-6 and TRBJ1-2; a weak D match, TRBD1 (5 bases). Trimming pared 5 bases from V and 4 bases from J, leaving 15 bases between. CDR3 length: 14 amino acids. Germline loops: CDR1 SGHDT, CDR2 YYEEEE. The CDR3 sequence is CASRPTAGVYGYTF. The CDR3 DNA is TGTGCCAGCAGACCAACGGCGGGGGTCTATGGCTACACCTTC. The whole variable domain, filled in from reference TRBV5-6 and TRBJ1-2, reads DAGVTQSPTHLIKTRGQQVTLRCSPKSGHDTVSWYQQALGQGPQFIFQYYEEEERQRGNFPDRFSGHQFPNYSSELNVNALLLGDSALYLCASRPTAGVYGYTFGSGTRLTVV.

The rearrangement links TRBV28 to TRBJ2-7, with TRBD1 as a possible D gene (6 bases). The CDR3 runs 16 residues. Germline CDR1 reads MDHEN; CDR2 reads SYDVKM. Trimming removed 5 bases at V and 3 bases at J, with 20 bases between. CDR3 coding DNA: TGTGCCAGCAGTAAACACGACCGGGACACAGACTACGAGCAGTACTTC. Translation: CASSKHDRDTDYEQYF. Supplemented by reference TRBV28 and TRBJ2-7, the full variable domain reads DVKVTQSSRYLVKRTGEKVFLECVQDMDHENMFWYRQDPGLGLRLIYFSYDVKMKEKGDIPEGYSVSREKKERFSLILESASTNQTSMYLCASSKHDRDTDYEQYFGPGTRLTVT.

The V gene is TRBV5-1, the J gene TRBJ2-3, with 11 bases lining up with TRBD2. The CDR3 extends over 18 amino acids. Trimming cost V 0 bases and J 7 bases; bases outside gene matches: 13. Germline V gene sequence: CDR1 SGHRS, CDR2 YFSETQ. The CDR3 here is CASSLAGTSGASNNTQYF. CDR3 in DNA: TGCGCCAGCAGCTTGGCCGGGACTAGCGGAGCCTCTAACAATACGCAGTATTTT.

J is TRBJ1-2 and V is TRBV2; TRBD1 aligns across 8 bases. Germline lookup yields CDR1 SNHLY and CDR2 FYNNEI. With 9 bases clipped from V and 7 bases from J, the junction kept 13 bases outside the gene matches. The CDR3 length is 14 residues. The CDR3 nucleotides are TGTGCCAGTCACCTGGACAGGGCCTCCCCTGGCTACACCTTC. Encoded protein: CASHLDRASPGYTF. The full variable domain, rest sourced from reference TRBV2 and TRBJ1-2, is EPEVTQTPSHQVTQMGQEVILRCVPISNHLYFYWYRQILGQKVEFLVSFYNNEISEKSEIFDDQFSVERPDGSNFTLKIRSTKLEDSAMYFCASHLDRASPGYTFGSGTRLTVV.

The chain combines TRBV6-5 with TRBJ2-7; 8 bases map to TRBD2. The trim removed 4 bases at V and 2 bases at J, leaving 4 bases unmatched. The CDR3 covers 14 residues. In germline, CDR1 is MNHEY, CDR2 SVGAGI. CDR3 protein: CASSSGGLPYEQYF. CDR3 sequence (DNA): TGTGCCAGCAGTTCGGGGGGGCTCCCCTACGAGCAGTACTTC.

This chain uses TRBV7-2 with TRBJ1-2; TRBD1 is a possible D gene (6 bases). V was shortened by 5 bases and J by 2 bases, with 12 bases between the two germline ends. In germline, CDR1 is SGHTA, CDR2 FQGNSA. This CDR3 region has 14 residues. Written as DNA, the CDR3 is TGTGCCAGCAGCACCCCGGGGGGCAACTATGGCTACACCTTC. This encodes CASSTPGGNYGYTF.

This chain uses TRBV2 with TRBJ1-1; possibly TRBD1 for D (5 bases). This CDR3 is built from 14 residues. Germline V gene sequence: CDR1 SNHLY, CDR2 FYNNEI. V lost 4 bases, J lost 4 bases, and 13 bases lay in between. The CDR3 DNA is TGTGCCAGCAGTGGCGGGGCGAGGGGCACTGAAGCTTTCTTT. It specifies CASSGGARGTEAFF.

This chain connects TRBV27 to TRBJ1-4, with 7 bases matching TRBD1. This CDR3 spans 14 amino acids. The J segment lost 9 bases and the V segment lost 4 bases, leaving 8 bases of the junction unmatched. The germline gives CDR1 MNHEY, CDR2 SMNVEV (reference sequence). CDR3 amino acids: CASSSGGSFQKLFF. The CDR3 DNA reads as TGTGCCAGCAGTTCAGGGGGATCTTTCCAAAAACTGTTTTTT.

This sequence joins TRBV19 and TRBJ2-1, with TRBD2 matching over 7 bases. CDR1 is LNHDA and CDR2 is SQIVND in the germline V gene (reference sequence). The CDR3 runs 16 residues. The V and J ends lost 7 bases and 0 bases, in that order; junction bases with no gene match: 9. The CDR3 bases are TGTGCCAGTACCCATCCAGCGGGGAGCTCCTACAATGAGCAGTTCTTC. It encodes CASTHPAGSSYNEQFF.

The chain links TRBV7-2 to TRBJ2-1; D may be TRBD1 (5 bases). Germline values: CDR1 SGHTA, CDR2 FQGNSA. Trimming stripped 3 bases from V and 3 bases from J, with 12 bases between. CDR3 length equals 15 residues. Here the CDR3 reads CASSFRVGLYNEQFF. In nucleotides, the CDR3 is TGTGCCAGCAGCTTCAGGGTGGGTCTCTACAATGAGCAGTTCTTC. Together with reference TRBV7-2 and TRBJ2-1, the CDR3 gives the full variable domain: GAGVSQSPSNKVTEKGKDVELRCDPISGHTALYWYRQSLGQGLEFLIYFQGNSAPDKSGLPSDRFSAERTGGSVSTLTIQRTQQEDSAVYLCASSFRVGLYNEQFFGPGTRLTVL.

This rearrangement joins TRBV6-4 to TRBJ2-1; 11 positions match TRBD2. Germline V CDR1 and CDR2: MRHNA, SNTAGT. The CDR3 runs 15 residues. The J segment lost 4 bases and the V segment lost 3 bases, leaving 2 bases of the junction unmatched. CDR3 DNA sequence: TGTGCCAGCAGTGAGGGGACTAGCGGATACAATGAGCAGTTCTTC. It codes for CASSEGTSGYNEQFF.

The chain employs TRBV27 and TRBJ2-3; TRBD1 is a possible D gene (7 bases). Trimming removed 2 bases from V and 4 bases from J, with 13 bases in between. This CDR3 spans 15 amino acids. Germline CDR1 is MNHEY and CDR2 is SMNVEV (reference sequence). CDR3 loop: CASSLSRGEADTQYF. CDR3 sequence (DNA): TGTGCCAGCAGTTTAAGCAGGGGGGAGGCAGATACGCAGTATTTT.